The source of this T cell receptor beta chain is a study of Ad26.COV2.S vaccination and SARS-CoV-2 variants. The treatment is: some 19 received Ad26.COV2.S at low or high dose, single or two shots; about five received placebo; per-sample allocation not given. At day 63 after the first vaccine or placebo injection, samples were drawn. Profiling relied on immunoSEQ multiplex PCR, and the TCRdb table lists in-frame clones only, not all of them. The sample yields 440,000 or so clones, less than 95% seen once. This CDR3 has 14 residues. V lost 5 bases and J 0 bases, leaving 11 bases between the germline ends. Germline CDR1 and CDR2: SGHNT and YENEEA.

The specimen was peripheral blood, collected in a trial of Ad26.COV2.S vaccine versus placebo. This sequence joins TRBV11-3 and TRBJ2-7, with D perhaps matching TRBD2 (5 bases). The receptor was derived from a person between 18 and 60 years old who received the Ad26.COV2.S COVID-19 vaccine or a placebo. Here the CDR3 reads CASSRGGSSYEQYF. DNA for the CDR3: TGTGCCAGCAGCCGGGGTGGGAGCTCCTACGAGCAGTACTTC.